Each of the 26 T cell receptor beta chains below was sequenced from the same sample in a study of blood T cell repertoires in COVID-19. Some clones are missing from TCRdb's copy, which holds only in-frame ones; the method was immunoSEQ multiplex PCR. The sample records tens of thousands of clones, roughly 80% being singletons. The sequencing sample was made of peripheral blood. These receptor sequences come from a man older than 75 with acute or convalescent COVID-19.

This chain uses TRBV11-2 with TRBJ2-5, with TRBD2 identical over 9 bases. The CDR3 covers 12 residues. Germline-derived CDR1 and CDR2 are SGHAT and FQNNGV. Trimming cost V 9 bases and J 5 bases; bases outside gene matches: 4. Here the CDR3 DNA reads TGTGCCAGTAGGGCGGGAGGGGAGACCCAGTACTTC. Its protein product is CASRAGGETQYF.

The chain is built from TRBV20-1 and TRBJ2-1, with 13 positions matching TRBD2. Germline-derived CDR1 and CDR2 are DFQATT and SNEGSKA (reference sequence). The CDR3 is 11 residues long. CDR3 in DNA: TGCGGACTAGCGGGGGATAATGAGCAGTTCTTC. It yields the protein CGLAGDNEQFF.

This clone appeared once. Germline and junction disagree at one end, which may indicate a read error. CDR3 amino acids: CASSFIAGGSGIF. The CDR3 bases are TGTGCCAGCAGTTTCATAGCGGGGGGATCCGGTATCTTC. The rearrangement joins TRBV12-3 or TRBV12-4 to TRBJ2-1; 10 bases are a match to TRBD2. This CDR3 comprises 13 residues.

This clone was seen more than once but under ten times. The chain has TRBV5-1 and TRBJ1-4; D is ambiguous. Per the germline V gene, CDR1 is SGHRS and CDR2 is YFSETQ. V lost 4 bases and J 11 bases, leaving 18 bases between the germline ends. This CDR3 has 14 residues. The CDR3 DNA reads TGCGCCAGCAGCAGCTGGGAGCAGGAGGAGAAACTGTTTTTT. Translation: CASSSWEQEEKLFF. Drawing the rest from reference TRBV5-1 and TRBJ1-4, the complete variable domain is KAGVTQTPRYLIKTRGQQVTLSCSPISGHRSVSWYQQTPGQGLQFLFEYFSETQRNKGNFPGRFSGRQFSNSRSEMNVSTLELGDSALYLCASSSWEQEEKLFFGSGTQLSVL.

The chain employs TRBV9 and TRBJ1-2, with 7 bases identical to TRBD1. V lost 2 bases to trimming and J lost 2 bases; unmatched junction nucleotides: 3. CDR1 SGDLS and CDR2 YYNGEE come from the germline V gene. The CDR3 is 14 amino acids. Here the CDR3 DNA reads TGTGCCAGCAGCGTTCAGGGGGGAAACTATGGCTACACCTTC. Residues: CASSVQGGNYGYTF.

The chain carries TRBV2 and TRBJ2-1, with D perhaps TRBD2 (5 bases). The CDR3 runs to 13 residues. Germline CDR1 SNHLY, CDR2 FYNNEI. V dropped 7 bases and J dropped 7 bases, with 14 bases sitting between them. The CDR3 spells CASKPGFRNEQFF. CDR3 nucleotide sequence: TGTGCCAGCAAACCGGGGTTTCGGAATGAGCAGTTCTTC. The variable domain in full, with the rest retrieved from reference TRBV2 and TRBJ2-1, is EPEVTQTPSHQVTQMGQEVILRCVPISNHLYFYWYRQILGQKVEFLVSFYNNEISEKSEIFDDQFSVERPDGSNFTLKIRSTKLEDSAMYFCASKPGFRNEQFFGPGTRLTVL.

V usage is TRBV5-4 and J usage is TRBJ2-3; TRBD2 is a possible D gene (6 bases). V was clipped by 4 bases and J by 0 bases, with 18 bases between them. Germline assignment: CDR1 SGHNT and CDR2 YYREEE (reference sequence). CDR3 length: 17 residues. The CDR3 bases are TGTGCCAGCAGCCCTCCTAGGGTAGCGGCTAGCACAGATACGCAGTATTTT. It is translated as CASSPPRVAASTDTQYF.

The chain links TRBV6-1 to TRBJ2-7; D possibly corresponds to TRBD2 (5 bases). CDR3 length: 16 residues. The V gene's germline CDR1 is MNHNS and CDR2 SASEGT. V was clipped by 0 bases and J by 0 bases, with 12 bases between them. The CDR3 DNA sequence: TGTGCCAGCAGTGAAGCGCTCCCGGGGAGCTCCTACGAGCAGTACTTC. Protein: CASSEALPGSSYEQYF.

This clone appeared once. The rearrangement uses TRBV6-2 or TRBV6-3 and TRBJ1-5, with 9 positions matching TRBD1. Trimming at V came to 1 base and at J to 5 bases, leaving 3 bases not matched to a gene. Germline loops: CDR1 MNHEY, CDR2 SVGEGT. This CDR3 is 15 amino acids long. This chain's CDR3 is CASSYYDRGDQPQHF. In DNA, the CDR3 is TGTGCCAGCAGTTACTACGACAGGGGGGATCAGCCCCAGCATTTT.

The chain couples TRBV19 to TRBJ2-3; 9 nucleotides align to TRBD2. There are 16 residues in the CDR3. From germline, CDR1 is LNHDA and CDR2 SQIVND (reference sequence). The V and J ends lost 1 base and 3 bases, in that order; junction bases with no gene match: 5. In DNA form, the CDR3 reads TGTGCCAGTAGTATAGGAAGTAGCGGGAGAACAGATACGCAGTATTTT. Translating gives CASSIGSSGRTDTQYF.

A few counts support this clone. The rearrangement uses TRBV7-6 and TRBJ1-2; 7 bases map to TRBD1. CDR1 is SGHVS, CDR2 FNYEAQ, per germline. This CDR3 is built from 14 residues. The V and J ends lost 5 bases and 5 bases, in that order; junction bases with no gene match: 8. CDR3 sequence: CASSPGTVDYGYTF. The CDR3, as DNA: TGTGCCAGCAGCCCCGGGACAGTTGATTATGGCTACACCTTC.

The DNA of the CDR3 is TGTGCCAGCAGACCTGCGGGGGGCTACAATGAGCAGTTCTTC. This codes for CASRPAGGYNEQFF. V gene TRBV3-1 (or the pseudogene TRBV3-2) combines with J gene TRBJ2-1; 8 bases match TRBD2. With V trimmed by 6 bases and J by 3 bases, 4 bases remained unmatched. CDR3 length equals 14 residues. CDR1 is LGHDT and CDR2 is YNNKEL in the germline V gene (reference sequence).

The chain combines TRBV5-1 with TRBJ2-1; D is possibly TRBD2 (6 bases). The CDR3 has 16 amino acids. Trimming cost V 4 bases and J 4 bases, with 18 bases left between them. Germline V CDR1 and CDR2: SGHRS, YFSETQ. The CDR3 sequence: CASSGSYSRGYNEQFF. Written as DNA, the CDR3 is TGCGCCAGCAGCGGGTCATACTCGCGGGGTTACAATGAGCAGTTCTTC.

This chain joins TRBV4-1 and TRBJ2-3; 8 bases are shared with TRBD2. In germline, CDR1 is MGHRA, CDR2 YSYEKL. Trimming cost V 0 bases and J 0 bases; bases outside gene matches: 2. CDR3 size: 16 residues. CDR3 DNA: TGCGCCAGCAGCCAAGACCAGCGGGGGAGCACAGATACGCAGTATTTT. Amino acids: CASSQDQRGSTDTQYF.

About this clone itself: A read error may be the cause here, since a much bigger clone is one base away. The chain combines TRBV4-2 with TRBJ1-2; 7 bases agree with TRBD1. The CDR3 is 11 amino acids. In germline, CDR1 is LGHNA, CDR2 YNFKEQ. V gave up 6 bases and J gave up 6 bases; unmatched junction bases: 1. CDR3 DNA: TGTGCCAGCAGGCAGGGGGATGGCTACACCTTC. Translating it yields CASRQGDGYTF.

This clone has only a few counts. The chain carries TRBV11-3 and TRBJ1-1, with D possibly TRBD1 on 5 matching bases. Germline values: CDR1 SGHNT, CDR2 YENEEA. This CDR3 comprises 14 residues. Between the trimmed V and J ends, which lost 6 bases and 4 bases, there was a span of 15 bases. CDR3 nucleotide sequence: TGTGCCAGCAGGATACAGGTGGAAGGCACTGAAGCTTTCTTT. The encoded protein is CASRIQVEGTEAFF.

The gene calls are TRBV3-1 (or the pseudogene TRBV3-2) and TRBJ1-6; unclear D gene. V dropped 1 base and J dropped 4 bases, with 8 bases sitting between them. CDR1 and CDR2 (germline): LGHDT, YNNKEL (reference sequence). This CDR3 has 15 residues. CDR3 sequence (DNA): TGTGCCAGCAGCCAAGGACAAATTTATAATTCACCCCTCCACTTT. Protein: CASSQGQIYNSPLHF.

The chain employs TRBV6-5 and TRBJ2-7; the D is unclear. The CDR3 loop spans 13 amino acids. Trimming removed 5 bases from V and 4 bases from J, with 12 bases in between. Germline V gene sequence: CDR1 MNHEY, CDR2 SVGAGI. CDR3 coding DNA: TGTGCCAGCAGTCTAGAGAGGTCTTACGAGCAGTACTTC. Amino acids: CASSLERSYEQYF.

This chain links TRBV7-9 with TRBJ1-1; 8 bases are shared with TRBD1. Germline-derived CDR1 and CDR2 are SEHNR and FQNEAQ (reference sequence). The length of the CDR3 is 14 residues. With V trimmed by 6 bases and J by 7 bases, 10 bases remained unmatched. The chain's CDR3 is CASRRRQGKGEAFF. The DNA for the CDR3 is TGTGCCAGCAGGCGACGACAGGGGAAGGGTGAAGCTTTCTTT. Complete variable domain (other parts from reference TRBV7-9 and TRBJ1-1): DTGVSQNPRHKITKRGQNVTFRCDPISEHNRLYWYRQTLGQGPEFLTYFQNEAQLEKSRLLSDRFSAERPKGSFSTLEIQRTEQGDSAMYLCASRRRQGKGEAFFGQGTRLTVV.

This clone was detected only once. This chain links TRBV19 with TRBJ1-4; the D gene is possibly TRBD1 (6 bases). The V and J ends lost 0 bases and 8 bases respectively, with 16 bases between them. Germline CDR1 is LNHDA and CDR2 is SQIVND (reference sequence). CDR3 length: 16 residues. The DNA of the CDR3 is TGTGCCAGTAGTATAGATCCTTGGGGGCTTCGGGAAAAACTGTTTTTT. Its protein is CASSIDPWGLREKLFF.

The chain combines TRBV6-1 with TRBJ1-5; possible D gene TRBD1, 5 bases. The CDR3 contains 15 residues. CDR1 MNHNS and CDR2 SASEGT come from the germline V gene. Trimming cost V 1 base and J 3 bases, with 10 bases left between them. CDR3 DNA sequence: TGTGCCAGCAGTGAAGGGACAACCAACAATCAGCCCCAGCATTTT. This gives the protein CASSEGTTNNQPQHF.

V gene TRBV30 combines with J gene TRBJ1-1; no clear D. V lost 1 base to trimming and J lost 3 bases, with 12 bases between them. This CDR3 contains 14 residues. CDR1 is GTSNPN and CDR2 is SVGIG in the germline V gene (reference sequence). CDR3 sequence reads: CAWSALTGYTEAFF. The DNA of the CDR3 is TGTGCCTGGAGTGCCCTTACCGGGTACACTGAAGCTTTCTTT.

J is TRBJ2-3 and V is TRBV19; TRBD1 matches 10 bases. V was pared by 4 bases and J by 3 bases, with 7 bases of the junction left unmatched. Germline assignment: CDR1 LNHDA and CDR2 SQIVND (reference sequence). The CDR3 is 16 residues long. Written as DNA, the CDR3 is TGTGCCAGTAGTACTTTACGGACAGGGGGAACAGATACGCAGTATTTT. Residues: CASSTLRTGGTDTQYF.

This clone appeared a single time. This chain joins TRBV7-3 and TRBJ2-2, with a weak D call TRBD2 (6 bases). CDR1 and CDR2 from the germline V gene are SGHTA and FQGTGA. CDR3 length: 16 amino acids. V was clipped by 2 bases and J by 4 bases, with 14 bases between them. The CDR3 loop reads CASSLGSGSGTGELFF. The CDR3 coding sequence is TGTGCCAGCAGCTTAGGGTCCGGGAGTGGCACCGGGGAGCTGTTTTTT.

The chain is built from TRBV6-2 or TRBV6-3 and TRBJ2-3; 7 nucleotides agree with TRBD1. The V gene end was trimmed by 2 bases and the J gene end by 3 bases; junction bases not matched to a gene: 2. This CDR3 is built from 14 residues. Germline CDR1 MNHEY, CDR2 SVGEGT. For the CDR3, the DNA is TGTGCCAGCAGTTACAGGGGGCTAACAGATACGCAGTATTTT. Protein: CASSYRGLTDTQYF.

This rearrangement joins TRBV5-4 to TRBJ2-2; the match to TRBD2 covers 8 bases. Germline lookup yields CDR1 SGHNT and CDR2 YYREEE (reference sequence). Trimming at V came to 3 bases and at J to 4 bases, leaving 8 bases not matched to a gene. This CDR3 region has 16 residues. The CDR3 region has the DNA TGTGCCAGCAGCTCCAGAAGCGGGGGTGGCACCGGGGAGCTGTTTTTT. This encodes CASSSRSGGGTGELFF.